The 12 T cell receptor beta chains in this list originate from one sample, sequenced in a study of control samples from healthy donors and cancer patients. The assay was immunoSEQ multiplex PCR, and TCRdb's table has in-frame clones only and misses some. The sample consists of almost 40,000 clones, 80% to 90% of them appearing once. The source material was PBMCs. Every receptor here comes from a woman aged 60-70 years with lung cancer.

This clone has only one observation. The chain carries TRBV7-7 and TRBJ1-1; D gene uncertain. From germline, CDR1 is SSHAT and CDR2 FNYEAQ (reference sequence). This CDR3 has 13 amino acids. V was trimmed by 5 bases and J by 0 bases, leaving 7 bases between them. The CDR3 nucleotides are TGTGCCAGCAGCGCTAGTTTGAACACTGAAGCTTTCTTT. Translating gives CASSASLNTEAFF.

The chain is built from TRBV9 and TRBJ1-4, with D perhaps matching TRBD1 (5 bases). This CDR3 region has 15 residues. V was shortened by 0 bases and J by 9 bases, with 15 bases between the two germline ends. Per germline, CDR1 SGDLS and CDR2 YYNGEE. In nucleotides, the CDR3 is TGTGCCAGCAGCGTAGGGGCCGCGGGGGATAAAAAACTGTTTTTT. Its translation: CASSVGAAGDKKLFF.

CDR3 protein: CASSQGARDTQYF. The CDR3 nucleotides are TGTGCCAGCAGCCAAGGGGCTAGAGATACGCAGTATTTT. The V call is TRBV14, the J call TRBJ2-3; D remains unclear. The V end lost 1 base, the J end lost 5 bases, and 7 bases lay between the germline ends. Germline CDR1 reads SGHDN; CDR2 reads FVKESK. This CDR3 has 13 amino acids. Looking up the rest from reference TRBV14 and TRBJ2-3 gives the full variable domain: EAGVTQFPSHSVIEKGQTVTLRCDPISGHDNLYWYRRVMGKEIKFLLHFVKESKQDESGMPNNRFLAERTGGTYSTLKVQPAELEDSGVYFCASSQGARDTQYFGPGTRLTVL.

This rearrangement joins TRBV5-5 to TRBJ1-1; D perhaps matches TRBD1 (6 bases). Germline V gene lookup returns CDR1 SGHKS and CDR2 YYEKEE (reference sequence). Trimming removed 0 bases at V and 6 bases at J, with 9 bases between. CDR3 length equals 13 residues. The chain's CDR3 is CASSLVGAAEAFF. The CDR3 DNA sequence: TGTGCCAGCAGCTTGGTGGGGGCCGCTGAAGCTTTCTTT.

This clone is labeled as medium-sized. The rearrangement joins TRBV15 to TRBJ1-4, with TRBD1 identical over 10 bases. Germline values: CDR1 LNHNV, CDR2 YYDKDF (reference sequence). CDR3 size: 15 residues. The ends lost 5 bases at V and 3 bases at J; junction bases unmatched: 3. The CDR3 nucleotides are TGTGCCACCAGCGGTGACAGGGGGCCTAATGAAAAACTGTTTTTT. Translation: CATSGDRGPNEKLFF.

The chain combines TRBV7-2 with TRBJ2-7; TRBD2 might be the D (5 bases). Germline V gene sequence: CDR1 SGHTA, CDR2 FQGNSA. V dropped 5 bases and J dropped 1 base, with 15 bases sitting between them. The CDR3 contains 15 residues. CDR3 protein: CASSRGLVLSYEQYF. CDR3 DNA sequence: TGTGCCAGCAGCCGGGGTCTCGTCTTATCCTACGAGCAGTACTTC.

The chain joins TRBV5-8 to TRBJ1-2; 8 positions agree with TRBD1. Germline CDR1 reads SGHTS; CDR2 reads YDEGEE. Unmatched junction bases numbered 6, after V lost 4 bases and J lost 7 bases. The CDR3 has 13 residues. The CDR3 spells CASSAGTGPGYTF. Here the CDR3 DNA reads TGTGCCAGCAGCGCTGGGACAGGACCTGGCTACACCTTC.

In this sample, this clone turned up once. J is TRBJ2-1 and V is TRBV12-3 or TRBV12-4; no reliable D call. Between the trimmed V and J ends, which lost 6 bases and 8 bases, there was a span of 11 bases. The CDR3 covers 12 residues. Here the CDR3 DNA reads TGTGCCAGCAGCCGGAAGGACGATGAGCAGTTCTTC. Translating gives CASSRKDDEQFF.

This rearrangement joins TRBV19 to TRBJ2-1, with 11 bases that match TRBD2. The germline V gene has CDR1 LNHDA and CDR2 SQIVND (reference sequence). This CDR3 has 14 residues. V lost 10 bases and J lost 6; bases outside the gene matches: 8. In DNA, the CDR3 is TGTGCCACCTCACTAGCGGGAGTAGTCAATGAGCAGTTCTTC. Its translation: CATSLAGVVNEQFF.

In nucleotides, the CDR3 is TGTGCCAGCAGTGGAATACAGGGGACGAACACTGAAGCTTTCTTT. This sequence encodes CASSGIQGTNTEAFF. This chain joins TRBV2 and TRBJ1-1, with 7 nucleotides matching TRBD1. There are 15 residues in the CDR3. CDR1 and CDR2 from the germline V gene are SNHLY and FYNNEI. The V segment lost 4 bases and the J segment 1 base; nucleotides outside the gene matches: 6.

In its sample, this clone was seen once. The J gene is TRBJ1-2, the V gene TRBV4-2; D is undetermined. Trimming shortened V by 0 bases and J by 7 bases, and 9 bases separated the two germline ends. The CDR3 sequence is 13 residues long. The germline V gene has CDR1 LGHNA and CDR2 YNFKEQ. The CDR3 nucleotides are TGTGCCAGCAGCCAAGATCGGTGGAGTGGCTACACCTTC. Translated, it gives CASSQDRWSGYTF.

The chain has TRBV19 and TRBJ1-1, with unresolved D. Between the trimmed V and J ends, which lost 2 bases and 5 bases, there was a span of 9 bases. Germline loops: CDR1 LNHDA, CDR2 SQIVND (reference sequence). This CDR3 spans 13 amino acids. The CDR3 region is CASSILGRTEAFF. The CDR3 region has the DNA TGTGCCAGTAGTATACTGGGTAGAACTGAAGCTTTCTTT. Filled out from reference TRBV19 and TRBJ1-1, the complete variable domain reads DGGITQSPKYLFRKEGQNVTLSCEQNLNHDAMYWYRQDPGQGLRLIYYSQIVNDFQKGDIAEGYSVSREKKESFPLTVTSAQKNPTAFYLCASSILGRTEAFFGQGTRLTVV.